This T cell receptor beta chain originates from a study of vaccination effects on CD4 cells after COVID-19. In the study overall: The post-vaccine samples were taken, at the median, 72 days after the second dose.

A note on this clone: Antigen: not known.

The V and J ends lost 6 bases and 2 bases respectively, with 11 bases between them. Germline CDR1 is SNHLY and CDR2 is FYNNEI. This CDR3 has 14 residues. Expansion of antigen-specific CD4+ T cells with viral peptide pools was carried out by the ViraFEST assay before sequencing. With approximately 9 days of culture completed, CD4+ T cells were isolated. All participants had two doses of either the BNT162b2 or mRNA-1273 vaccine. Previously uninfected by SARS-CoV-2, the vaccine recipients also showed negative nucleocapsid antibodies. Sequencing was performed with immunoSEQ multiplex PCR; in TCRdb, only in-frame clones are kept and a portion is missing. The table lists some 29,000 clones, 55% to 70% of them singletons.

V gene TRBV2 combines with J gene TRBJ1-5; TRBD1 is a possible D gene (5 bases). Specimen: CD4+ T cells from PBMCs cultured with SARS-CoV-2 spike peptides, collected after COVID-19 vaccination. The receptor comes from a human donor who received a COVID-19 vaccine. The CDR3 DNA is TGTGCCAGCAGATTAGACAGCCGCAATCAGCCCCAGCATTTT. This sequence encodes CASRLDSRNQPQHF. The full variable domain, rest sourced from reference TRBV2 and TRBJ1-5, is EPEVTQTPSHQVTQMGQEVILRCVPISNHLYFYWYRQILGQKVEFLVSFYNNEISEKSEIFDDQFSVERPDGSNFTLKIRSTKLEDSAMYFCASRLDSRNQPQHFGDGTRLSIL.